This TCR beta chain emerged from a study of T-cell reconstitution after alpha-beta-depleted transplantation in children. This sample's TCRbeta library carried unique molecular identifier barcodes. A single record per CDR3 protein comes from TCRdb applying MiXCR to the PCR reads. The table has 300,000 to 400,000 distinct CDR3 sequences, about an eighth seen once; the top ten hold over 3.5%. The V and J ends lost 0 bases and 8 bases respectively, with 13 bases between them. The CDR3 extends over 15 amino acids. CDR1 and CDR2 (germline): SGHTA, FQGTGA. This specimen was PBMCs, taken from the stem cell graft. The receptor's source is a human donor who donated a stem cell graft to a child with Fanconi anemia. The gene calls are TRBV7-3 and TRBJ1-4; possible D gene TRBD1, 5 bases. Written as DNA, the CDR3 is TGTGCCAGCAGCTTAACAGGGGCCCGGAGGGAAAAACTGTTTTTT. It codes for CASSLTGARREKLFF.